Listed below are T cell receptor beta chains from one sample, sequenced in a study of T cell changes during pregnancy in multiple sclerosis. Sequencing used immunoSEQ multiplex PCR; TCRdb keeps in-frame clones, though not all of them. The sample shows fewer than 35,000 clones, approximately 90% of them seen only once. The material was CD4+ T cells from peripheral blood mononuclear cells, obtained in the third trimester of pregnancy. The source of these receptors is a female donor in good health, enrolled as a control in a pregnancy study. Each CDR3 is given with its conserved first and last residue. D genes are given only for firm matches. Clone size is not always given. Where it is, it says once, few, many or a class for expanded clones.

V,D,size,J,CDR3,DNA
TRBV4-1,NA,NA,TRBJ1-1,CASNQDGGRVTFF,TGCGCCAGCAACCAAGATGGAGGGAGGGTAACTTTCTTT
TRBV28,NA,NA,TRBJ2-5,CASSSSGKSETQYF,TGTGCCAGCAGCTCGTCGGGGAAATCGGAGACCCAGTACTTC
TRBV25-1,NA,NA,TRBJ1-5,CASSEGGILSNQPQHF,TGTGCCAGCAGTGAAGGCGGGATTCTTAGCAATCAGCCCCAGCATTTT
TRBV29-1,NA,once,TRBJ1-2,CSVTTGEDGYTF,TGCAGCGTGACGACCGGGGAGGATGGCTACACCTTC
TRBV15,NA,NA,TRBJ2-7,CATSTFYSPYEQYF,TGTGCCACCAGCACATTTTACTCGCCCTACGAGCAGTACTTC
TRBV4-1,TRBD1,NA,TRBJ2-2,CASSQEGQVGGELFF,TGCGCCAGCAGCCAAGAAGGACAGGTTGGCGGGGAGCTGTTTTTT
TRBV6-5,TRBD2,NA,TRBJ2-3,CASSYDGGRADTQYF,TGTGCCAGCAGTTACGATGGAGGGAGGGCAGATACGCAGTATTTT
TRBV19,NA,NA,TRBJ2-7,CASSIGTSYSYEQYF,TGTGCCAGTAGTATCGGGACATCATACTCCTACGAGCAGTACTTC
TRBV6-5,NA,NA,TRBJ2-3,CASSRRGLSTDTQYF,TGTGCCAGCAGTCGAAGGGGGTTGAGCACAGATACGCAGTATTTT
TRBV5-1,TRBD2,NA,TRBJ2-5,CASSLALTGGGRETQYF,TGCGCCAGCAGCTTGGCCCTAACCGGGGGGGGAAGGGAGACCCAGTACTTC
TRBV28,TRBD1,NA,TRBJ1-2,CASSKPGQGAYGYTF,TGTGCCAGCAGCAAACCGGGACAGGGGGCTTATGGCTACACCTTC
TRBV4-2,TRBD1,few,TRBJ1-6,CASSQEATGNRPLHF,TGTGCCAGCAGCCAAGAGGCGACAGGGAATAGGCCCCTCCACTTT
TRBV5-8,NA,NA,TRBJ2-7,CASSLAASGYEQYF,TGTGCCAGCAGCTTGGCTGCTTCGGGTTACGAGCAGTACTTC
TRBV29-1,TRBD2,NA,TRBJ2-2,CSVEGGGEGVGELFF,TGCAGCGTTGAAGGAGGTGGGGAGGGTGTAGGGGAGCTGTTTTTT
TRBV2,NA,once,TRBJ1-1,CASSRGFTEAFF,TGTGCCAGCAGCAGGGGTTTCACTGAAGCTTTCTTT
TRBV20-1,NA,NA,TRBJ1-1,CSASAEAFF,TGCAGTGCTAGTGCGGAAGCTTTCTTT
TRBV27,TRBD2,NA,TRBJ2-3,CASSTRTSGTPSTDTQYF,TGTGCCAGCAGCACCAGGACTAGCGGTACTCCTAGCACAGATACGCAGTATTTT
TRBV6-1,TRBD1,NA,TRBJ1-1,CASSFRTGKAFF,TGTGCCAGCAGTTTCCGGACAGGGAAAGCTTTCTTT
TRBV19,NA,few,TRBJ1-4,CASSGNEKLFF,TGTGCCAGTAGCGGTAATGAAAAACTGTTTTTT
TRBV19,NA,few,TRBJ1-3,CASSSFPDTIYF,TGTGCCAGTAGTTCCTTCCCGGACACCATATATTTT
TRBV4-1,TRBD1,NA,TRBJ1-2,CASSQESGQLGYTF,TGCGCCAGCAGCCAAGAGTCGGGACAGTTGGGCTACACCTTC
TRBV9,NA,NA,TRBJ2-1,CASSVEGTPYNEQFF,TGTGCCAGCAGCGTAGAAGGGACACCCTACAATGAGCAGTTCTTC
TRBV29-1,NA,NA,TRBJ1-4,CSVGRGNNEKLFF,TGCAGCGTTGGACGGGGTAATAATGAAAAACTGTTTTTT
TRBV5-5,NA,NA,TRBJ2-6,CASSLASQFGANVLTF,TGTGCCAGCAGCTTGGCATCCCAGTTTGGGGCCAACGTCCTGACTTTC
TRBV5-5,NA,NA,TRBJ2-7,CASSPEIASYEQYF,TGTGCCAGCAGCCCAGAAATTGCCTCCTACGAGCAGTACTTC
TRBV10-3,NA,NA,TRBJ1-1,CAIRYGQLNTEAFF,TGTGCCATCAGGTACGGACAGTTGAACACTGAAGCTTTCTTT
TRBV5-1,NA,NA,TRBJ1-4,CASSSTYREKLFF,TGCGCCAGCAGCTCCACCTACCGGGAAAAACTGTTTTTT
TRBV11-2,NA,NA,TRBJ1-1,CASSPAAVGYLNTEAFF,TGTGCCAGCAGCCCAGCTGCGGTTGGATATCTGAACACTGAAGCTTTCTTT
TRBV18,NA,NA,TRBJ2-7,CASSPQGGTYEQYF,TGTGCCAGCTCACCACAGGGAGGAACCTACGAGCAGTACTTC
TRBV6-1,NA,NA,TRBJ1-2,CASSEARGSHYGYTF,TGTGCCAGCAGTGAGGCCAGGGGTAGTCACTATGGCTACACCTTC
TRBV7-2,NA,NA,TRBJ1-2,CASSFTGQNYGYTF,TGTGCCAGCAGCTTTACTGGACAGAACTATGGCTACACCTTC
TRBV7-9,NA,NA,TRBJ2-2,CASSFEGGTGELFF,TGTGCCAGCAGCTTTGAAGGGGGCACCGGGGAGCTGTTTTTT
TRBV7-2,NA,NA,TRBJ1-4,CASSLVRVGEKLFF,TGTGCCAGCAGCTTAGTTCGGGTTGGTGAAAAACTGTTTTTT
TRBV19,NA,NA,TRBJ1-4,CASSGATNEKLFF,TGTGCCAGTAGCGGGGCAACTAATGAAAAACTGTTTTTT
TRBV28,NA,NA,TRBJ2-4,CASDDRSLRDKNIQYF,TGTGCCAGCGACGACAGGTCCCTGAGGGACAAAAACATTCAGTACTTC
TRBV27,NA,NA,TRBJ1-6,CASRGGNSPLHF,TGTGCCAGCCGGGGGGGTAATTCACCCCTCCACTTT
TRBV7-9,TRBD1,NA,TRBJ1-5,CASSLGTGNQPQHF,TGTGCCAGCAGCTTAGGGACAGGGAATCAGCCCCAGCATTTT
TRBV25-1,NA,NA,TRBJ1-2,CASSSGSYGYTF,TGTGCCAGCAGCTCGGGAAGCTATGGCTACACCTTC
TRBV19,NA,NA,TRBJ1-4,CASSIGQPTNEKLFF,TGTGCCAGTAGTATAGGACAGCCAACTAATGAAAAACTGTTTTTT
TRBV19,TRBD1,NA,TRBJ1-6,CASSILRGTDNSPLHF,TGTGCCAGTAGTATTCTGCGAGGGACAGATAATTCACCCCTCCACTTT
TRBV7-9,NA,NA,TRBJ2-4,CASSLSNGDIQYF,TGTGCCAGCAGCTTATCTAACGGGGACATTCAGTACTTC
TRBV28,NA,NA,TRBJ2-7,CASSPSRGVTYEQYF,TGTGCCAGCAGTCCGTCCCGTGGAGTTACCTACGAGCAGTACTTC
TRBV19,NA,NA,TRBJ2-7,CASSIQGSLYEQYF,TGTGCCAGTAGTATACAGGGGAGTCTCTACGAGCAGTACTTC
TRBV13,TRBD1,NA,TRBJ2-7,CASSLGLGQGLYEQYF,TGTGCCAGCAGCTTAGGCCTGGGACAGGGACTCTACGAGCAGTACTTC
TRBV29-1,NA,medium-sized,TRBJ1-1,CSVPTEGIGGEAFF,TGCAGCGTCCCCACCGAGGGAATTGGCGGTGAAGCTTTCTTT
TRBV7-8,NA,NA,TRBJ1-1,CASSSPFGRDRVIMNTEAFF,TGTGCCAGCAGCTCACCCTTCGGGAGGGATCGGGTTATTATGAACACTGAAGCTTTCTTT
TRBV18,NA,NA,TRBJ1-1,CASSRDKNTEAFF,TGTGCCAGCTCTCGGGACAAGAACACTGAAGCTTTCTTT
TRBV28,TRBD1,NA,TRBJ1-2,CASSLSGGADGYTF,TGTGCCAGCAGTTTGTCAGGGGGCGCTGATGGCTACACCTTC
TRBV11-3,NA,NA,TRBJ2-7,CASSPAGESHEQYF,TGTGCCAGCAGCCCGGCCGGGGAGTCCCACGAGCAGTACTTC